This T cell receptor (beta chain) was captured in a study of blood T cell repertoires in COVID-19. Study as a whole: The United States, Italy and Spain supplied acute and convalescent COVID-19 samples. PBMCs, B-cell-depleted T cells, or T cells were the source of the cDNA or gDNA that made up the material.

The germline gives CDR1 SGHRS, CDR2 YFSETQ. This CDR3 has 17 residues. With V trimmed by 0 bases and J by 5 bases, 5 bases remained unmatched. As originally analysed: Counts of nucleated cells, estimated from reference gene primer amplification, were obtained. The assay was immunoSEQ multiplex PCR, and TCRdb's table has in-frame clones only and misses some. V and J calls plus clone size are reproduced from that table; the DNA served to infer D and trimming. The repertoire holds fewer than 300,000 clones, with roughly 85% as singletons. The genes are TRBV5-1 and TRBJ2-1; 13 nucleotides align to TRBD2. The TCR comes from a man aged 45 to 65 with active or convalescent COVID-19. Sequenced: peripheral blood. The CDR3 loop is CASSLGLAGGPHNEQFF. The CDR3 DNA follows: TGCGCCAGCAGCTTGGGACTAGCGGGAGGTCCCCACAATGAGCAGTTCTTC.